Below, one T cell receptor beta chain is given with its context. Exclusion of a patient resulted from uncontrolled infection, other autoimmune disease, pregnancy or lactation. This entry belongs to a study of T cells in Graves' hyperthyroidism and ophthalmopathy. Amplified regions were TCR beta CDR3 sequences from RNA transcripts. A set of HTBI primers served as the primers for a first-round RT-PCR of the TCR CDR3. TCRdb recomputed calls from the multiplex PCR reads with MiXCR, one row per CDR3 protein. The sample has hundreds of thousands of distinct CDR3 sequences; less than 15% are singletons. Germline CDR1 reads SGHVS; CDR2 reads FQNEAQ. Trimming at V came to 5 bases and at J to 3 bases, leaving 10 bases not matched to a gene. The CDR3 covers 16 residues.

The sequence came from a woman aged 18-29 years with Graves' hyperthyroidism. Sequenced material: blood. This chain links TRBV7-8 with TRBJ2-7; 10 nucleotides align to TRBD2. The DNA of the CDR3 is TGTGCCAGCAGCCCATTACTAGCGGGAAGGGGCTACGAGCAGTACTTC. This sequence encodes CASSPLLAGRGYEQYF.